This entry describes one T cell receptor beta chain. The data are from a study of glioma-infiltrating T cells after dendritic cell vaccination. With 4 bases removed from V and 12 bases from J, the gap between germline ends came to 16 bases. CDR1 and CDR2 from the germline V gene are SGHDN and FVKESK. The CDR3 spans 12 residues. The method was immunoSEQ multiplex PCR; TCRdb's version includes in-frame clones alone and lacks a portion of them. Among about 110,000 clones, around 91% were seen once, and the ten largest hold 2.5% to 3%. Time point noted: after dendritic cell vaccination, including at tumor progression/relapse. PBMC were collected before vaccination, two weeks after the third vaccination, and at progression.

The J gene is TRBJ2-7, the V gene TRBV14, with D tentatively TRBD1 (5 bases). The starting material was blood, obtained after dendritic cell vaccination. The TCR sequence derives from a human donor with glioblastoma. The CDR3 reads CASSRNDRLAYF. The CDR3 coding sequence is TGTGCCAGCAGCCGAAACGACAGATTGGCGTACTTC.